These T cell receptor beta chains were read from a single sample in a study of blood T cells in healthy people across ages. TCRdb ran MiXCR on the 5' RACE reads and lists one entry per CDR3 protein. The sample contains approximately 800,000 distinct CDR3 sequences, 58% of which appear only once. Sequences were obtained from blood. Receptors originate from a man aged 25-45 years in good health. The conserved cysteine and the conserved F or W are not part of the CDR3 here.

TRBV7-2	ASSFRRGQPQETQY
TRBV13	ASSLALAGETQY
TRBV18	ASSPREIGNSPLH
TRBV20-1	SARDLLAGGKETQY
TRBV2	ASSTQSYSNQPQH
TRBV20-1	SARGGGAGDTEAF
TRBV24-1	ATSDLGVRDTQY
TRBV4-2	ASSQELLAYEQY
TRBV10-3	AISTEGTQNIQY
TRBV29-1	SVVDRDEQY
TRBV4-2	ASSQEGGSKGEQY